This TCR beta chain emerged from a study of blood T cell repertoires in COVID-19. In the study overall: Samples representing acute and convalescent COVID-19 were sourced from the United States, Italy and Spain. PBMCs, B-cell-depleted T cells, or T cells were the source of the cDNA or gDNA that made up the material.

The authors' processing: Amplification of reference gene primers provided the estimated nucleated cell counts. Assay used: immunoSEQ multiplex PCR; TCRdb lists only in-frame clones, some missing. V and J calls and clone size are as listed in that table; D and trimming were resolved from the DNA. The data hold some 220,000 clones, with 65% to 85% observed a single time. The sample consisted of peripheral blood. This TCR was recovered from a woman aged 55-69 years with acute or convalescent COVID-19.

The CDR3 region is CSVDLRGGGETQYF. CDR3 nucleotides: TGCAGCGTTGATTTGCGGGGGGGAGGAGAGACCCAGTACTTC. The gene calls are TRBV29-1 and TRBJ2-5; 9 positions match TRBD2. This CDR3 has 14 residues. Losses at the gene ends were 3 bases for V and 4 bases for J; bases not matched to a gene: 6. Per germline, CDR1 SQVTM and CDR2 ANQGSEA.